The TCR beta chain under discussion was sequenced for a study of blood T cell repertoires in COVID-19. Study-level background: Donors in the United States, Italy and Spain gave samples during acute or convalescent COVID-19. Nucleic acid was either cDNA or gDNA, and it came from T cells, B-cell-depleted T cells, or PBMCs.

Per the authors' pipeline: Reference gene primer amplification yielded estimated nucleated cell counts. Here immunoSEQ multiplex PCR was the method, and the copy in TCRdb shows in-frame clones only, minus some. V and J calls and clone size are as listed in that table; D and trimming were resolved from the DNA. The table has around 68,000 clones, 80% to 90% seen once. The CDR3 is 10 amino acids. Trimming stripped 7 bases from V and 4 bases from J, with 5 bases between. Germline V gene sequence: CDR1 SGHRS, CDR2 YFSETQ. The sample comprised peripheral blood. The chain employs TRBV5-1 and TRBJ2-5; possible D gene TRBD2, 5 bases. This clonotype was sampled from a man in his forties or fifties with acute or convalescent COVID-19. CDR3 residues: CASRGETQYF. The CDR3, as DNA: TGCGCCAGCCGGGGAGAGACCCAGTACTTC.